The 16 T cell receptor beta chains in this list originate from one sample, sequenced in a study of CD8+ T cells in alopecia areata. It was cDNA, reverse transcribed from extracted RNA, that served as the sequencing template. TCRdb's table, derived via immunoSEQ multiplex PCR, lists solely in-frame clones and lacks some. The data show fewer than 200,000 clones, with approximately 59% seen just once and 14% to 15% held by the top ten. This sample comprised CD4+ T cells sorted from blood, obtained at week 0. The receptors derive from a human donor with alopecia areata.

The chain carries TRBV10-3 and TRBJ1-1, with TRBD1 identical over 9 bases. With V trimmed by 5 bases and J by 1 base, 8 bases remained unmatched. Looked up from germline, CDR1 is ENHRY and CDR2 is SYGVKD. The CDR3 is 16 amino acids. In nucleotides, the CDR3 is TGTGCCATCAGTCAAGCTACAGGGGGCGCGAACACTGAAGCTTTCTTT. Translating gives CAISQATGGANTEAFF.

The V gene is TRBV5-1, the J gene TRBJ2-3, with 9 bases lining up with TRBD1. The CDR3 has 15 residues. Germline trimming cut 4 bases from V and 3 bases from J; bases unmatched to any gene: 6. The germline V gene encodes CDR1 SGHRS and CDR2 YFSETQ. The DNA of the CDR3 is TGCGCCAGCAGCACTTCCGGGACAGGGACAGATACGCAGTATTTT. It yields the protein CASSTSGTGTDTQYF. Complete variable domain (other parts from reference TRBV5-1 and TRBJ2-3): KAGVTQTPRYLIKTRGQQVTLSCSPISGHRSVSWYQQTPGQGLQFLFEYFSETQRNKGNFPGRFSGRQFSNSRSEMNVSTLELGDSALYLCASSTSGTGTDTQYFGPGTRLTVL.

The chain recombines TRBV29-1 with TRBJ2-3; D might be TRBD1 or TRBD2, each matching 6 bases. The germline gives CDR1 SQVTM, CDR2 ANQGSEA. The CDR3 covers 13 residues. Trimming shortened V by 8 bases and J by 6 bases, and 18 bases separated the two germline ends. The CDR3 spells CSLNRGPGDTQYF. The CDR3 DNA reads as TGCAGCTTAAATCGGGGGCCCGGGGATACGCAGTATTTT.

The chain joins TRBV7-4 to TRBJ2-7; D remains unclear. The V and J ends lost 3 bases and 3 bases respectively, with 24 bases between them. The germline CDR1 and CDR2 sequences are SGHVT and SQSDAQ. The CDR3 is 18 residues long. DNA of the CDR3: TGTGCCAGCAGCTTTAAGTCTTCGGCTGGAACTTATGACTACGAGCAGTACTTC. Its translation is CASSFKSSAGTYDYEQYF.

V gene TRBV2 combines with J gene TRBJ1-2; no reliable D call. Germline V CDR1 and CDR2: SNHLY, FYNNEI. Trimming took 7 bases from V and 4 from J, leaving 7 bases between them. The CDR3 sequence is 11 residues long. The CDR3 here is CASTLAYGYTF. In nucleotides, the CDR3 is TGTGCCAGCACTCTCGCCTATGGCTACACCTTC. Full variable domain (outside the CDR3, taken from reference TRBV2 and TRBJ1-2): EPEVTQTPSHQVTQMGQEVILRCVPISNHLYFYWYRQILGQKVEFLVSFYNNEISEKSEIFDDQFSVERPDGSNFTLKIRSTKLEDSAMYFCASTLAYGYTFGSGTRLTVV.

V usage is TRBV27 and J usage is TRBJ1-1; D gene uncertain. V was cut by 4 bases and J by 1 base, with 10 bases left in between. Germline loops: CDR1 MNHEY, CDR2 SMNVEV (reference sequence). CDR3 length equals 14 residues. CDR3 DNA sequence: TGTGCCAGCAGTTGGATGGATAGGAACACTGAAGCTTTCTTT. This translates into CASSWMDRNTEAFF.

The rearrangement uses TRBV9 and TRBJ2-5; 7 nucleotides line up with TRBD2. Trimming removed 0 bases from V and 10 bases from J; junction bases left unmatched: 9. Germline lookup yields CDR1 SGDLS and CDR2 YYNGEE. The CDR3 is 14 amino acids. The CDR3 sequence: CASSVAQTPGGQYF. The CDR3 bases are TGTGCCAGCAGCGTAGCACAGACTCCGGGGGGCCAGTACTTC.

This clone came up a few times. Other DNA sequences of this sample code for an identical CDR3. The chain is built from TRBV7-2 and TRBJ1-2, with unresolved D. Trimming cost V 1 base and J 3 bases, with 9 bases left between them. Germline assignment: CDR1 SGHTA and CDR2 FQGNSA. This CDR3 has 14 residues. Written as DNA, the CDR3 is TGTGCCAGCAGCTTAGGGGGTTCCGACTATGGCTACACCTTC. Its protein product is CASSLGGSDYGYTF.

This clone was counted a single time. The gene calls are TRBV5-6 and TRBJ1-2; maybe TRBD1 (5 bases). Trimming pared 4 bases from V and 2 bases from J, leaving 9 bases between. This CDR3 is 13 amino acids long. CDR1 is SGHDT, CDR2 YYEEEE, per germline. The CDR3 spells CASSAPGNYGYTF. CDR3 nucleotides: TGTGCCAGCAGCGCCCCAGGGAACTATGGCTACACCTTC. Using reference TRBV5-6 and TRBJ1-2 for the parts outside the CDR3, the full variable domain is DAGVTQSPTHLIKTRGQQVTLRCSPKSGHDTVSWYQQALGQGPQFIFQYYEEEERQRGNFPDRFSGHQFPNYSSELNVNALLLGDSALYLCASSAPGNYGYTFGSGTRLTVV.

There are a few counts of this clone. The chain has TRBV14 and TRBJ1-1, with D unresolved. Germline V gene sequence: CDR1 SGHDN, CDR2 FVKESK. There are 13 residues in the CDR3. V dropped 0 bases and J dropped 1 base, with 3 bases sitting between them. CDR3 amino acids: CASSQDRNTEAFF. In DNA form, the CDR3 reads TGTGCCAGCAGCCAAGACAGGAACACTGAAGCTTTCTTT.

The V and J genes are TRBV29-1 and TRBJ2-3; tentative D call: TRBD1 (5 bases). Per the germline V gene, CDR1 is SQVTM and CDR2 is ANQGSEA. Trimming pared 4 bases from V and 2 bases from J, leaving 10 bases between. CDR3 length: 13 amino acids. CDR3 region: CSVVGVVTDTQYF. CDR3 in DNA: TGCAGCGTTGTAGGGGTAGTCACAGATACGCAGTATTTT.

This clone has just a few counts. The CDR3 is CSVGGDPSTDTQYF. As DNA, the CDR3 is TGCAGCGTTGGGGGCGACCCTAGCACAGATACGCAGTATTTT. The chain combines TRBV29-1 with TRBJ2-3; TRBD1 is a possible D gene (5 bases). Trimming pared 4 bases from V and 0 bases from J, leaving 11 bases between. Germline assignment: CDR1 SQVTM and CDR2 ANQGSEA. CDR3 size: 14 residues.

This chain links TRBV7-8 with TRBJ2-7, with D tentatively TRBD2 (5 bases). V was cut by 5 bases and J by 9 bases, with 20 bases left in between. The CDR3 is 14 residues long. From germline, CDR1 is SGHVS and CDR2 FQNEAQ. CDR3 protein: CASSRGTTAEGQYF. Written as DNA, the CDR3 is TGTGCCAGCAGCCGCGGTACTACAGCTGAGGGGCAGTACTTC.

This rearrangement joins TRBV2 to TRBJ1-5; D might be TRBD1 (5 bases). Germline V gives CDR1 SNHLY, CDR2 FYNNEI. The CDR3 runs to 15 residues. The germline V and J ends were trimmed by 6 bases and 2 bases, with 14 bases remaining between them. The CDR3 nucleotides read TGTGCCAGCAGGCGGGACCGTCCGGGCAATCAGCCCCAGCATTTT. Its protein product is CASRRDRPGNQPQHF.

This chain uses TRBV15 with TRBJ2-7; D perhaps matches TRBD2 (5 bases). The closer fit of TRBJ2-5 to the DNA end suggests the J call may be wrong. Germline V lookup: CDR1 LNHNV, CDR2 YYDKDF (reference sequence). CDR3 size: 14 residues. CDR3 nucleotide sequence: TGTGCCACCAGCGGGGTCGGGAAACAAGAGACCCAGTACTTC. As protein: CATSGVGKQETQYF.

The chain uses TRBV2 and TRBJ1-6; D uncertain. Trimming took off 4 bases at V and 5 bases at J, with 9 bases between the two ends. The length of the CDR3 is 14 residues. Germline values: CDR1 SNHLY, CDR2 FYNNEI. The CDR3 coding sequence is TGTGCCAGCAGTGCCGGTTGGGATAATTCACCCCTCCACTTT. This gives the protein CASSAGWDNSPLHF.